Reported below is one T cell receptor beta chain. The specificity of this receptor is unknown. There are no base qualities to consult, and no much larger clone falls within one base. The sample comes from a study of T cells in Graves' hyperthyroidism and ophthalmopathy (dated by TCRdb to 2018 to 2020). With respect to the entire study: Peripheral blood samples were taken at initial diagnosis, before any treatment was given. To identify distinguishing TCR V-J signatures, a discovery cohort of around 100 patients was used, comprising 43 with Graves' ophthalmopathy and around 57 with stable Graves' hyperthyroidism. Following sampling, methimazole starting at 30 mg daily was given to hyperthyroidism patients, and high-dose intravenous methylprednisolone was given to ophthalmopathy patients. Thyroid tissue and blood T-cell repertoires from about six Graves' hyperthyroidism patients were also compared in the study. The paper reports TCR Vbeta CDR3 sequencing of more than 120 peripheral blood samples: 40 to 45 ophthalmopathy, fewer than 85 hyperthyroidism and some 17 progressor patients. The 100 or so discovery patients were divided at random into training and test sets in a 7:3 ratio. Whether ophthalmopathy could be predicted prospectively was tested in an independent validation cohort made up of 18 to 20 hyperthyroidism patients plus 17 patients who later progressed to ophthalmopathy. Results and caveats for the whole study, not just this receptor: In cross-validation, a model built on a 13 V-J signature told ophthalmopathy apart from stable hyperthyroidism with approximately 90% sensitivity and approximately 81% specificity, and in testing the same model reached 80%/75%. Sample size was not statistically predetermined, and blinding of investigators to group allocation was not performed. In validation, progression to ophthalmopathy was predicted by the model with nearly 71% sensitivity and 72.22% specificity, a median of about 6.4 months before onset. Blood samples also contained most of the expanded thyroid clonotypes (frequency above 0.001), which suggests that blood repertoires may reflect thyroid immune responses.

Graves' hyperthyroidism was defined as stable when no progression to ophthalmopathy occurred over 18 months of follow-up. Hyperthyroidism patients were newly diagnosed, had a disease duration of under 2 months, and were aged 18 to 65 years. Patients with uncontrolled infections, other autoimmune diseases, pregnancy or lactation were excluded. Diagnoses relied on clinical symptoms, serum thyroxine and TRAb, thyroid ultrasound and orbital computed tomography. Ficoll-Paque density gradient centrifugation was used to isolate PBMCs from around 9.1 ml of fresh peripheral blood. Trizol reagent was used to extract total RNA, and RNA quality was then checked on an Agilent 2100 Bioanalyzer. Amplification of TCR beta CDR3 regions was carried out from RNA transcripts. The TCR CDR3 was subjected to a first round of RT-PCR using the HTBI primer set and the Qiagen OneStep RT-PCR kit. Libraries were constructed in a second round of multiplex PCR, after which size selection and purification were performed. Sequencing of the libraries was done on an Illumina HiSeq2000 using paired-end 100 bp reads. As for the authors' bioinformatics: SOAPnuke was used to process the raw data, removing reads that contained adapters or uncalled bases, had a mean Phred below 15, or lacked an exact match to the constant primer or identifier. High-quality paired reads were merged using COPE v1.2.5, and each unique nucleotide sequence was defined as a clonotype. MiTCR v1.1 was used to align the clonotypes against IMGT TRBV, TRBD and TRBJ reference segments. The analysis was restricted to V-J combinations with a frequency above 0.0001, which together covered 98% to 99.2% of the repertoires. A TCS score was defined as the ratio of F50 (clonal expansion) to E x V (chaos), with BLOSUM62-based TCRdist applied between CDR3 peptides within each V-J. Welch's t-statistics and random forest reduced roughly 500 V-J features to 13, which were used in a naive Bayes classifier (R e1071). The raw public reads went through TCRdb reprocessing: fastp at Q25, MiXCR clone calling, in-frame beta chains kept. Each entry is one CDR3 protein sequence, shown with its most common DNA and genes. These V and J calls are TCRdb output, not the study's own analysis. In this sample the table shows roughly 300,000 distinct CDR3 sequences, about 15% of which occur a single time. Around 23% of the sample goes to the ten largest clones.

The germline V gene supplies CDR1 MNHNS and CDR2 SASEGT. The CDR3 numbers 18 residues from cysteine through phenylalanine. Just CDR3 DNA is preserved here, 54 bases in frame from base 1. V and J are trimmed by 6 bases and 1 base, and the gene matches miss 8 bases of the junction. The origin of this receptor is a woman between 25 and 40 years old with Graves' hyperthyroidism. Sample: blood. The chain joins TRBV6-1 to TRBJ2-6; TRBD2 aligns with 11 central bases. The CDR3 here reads CASRPTSGKHSGANVLTF. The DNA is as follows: TGTGCCAGCAGGCCGACTAGCGGGAAACATTCTGGGGCCAACGTCCTGACTTTC.